The clone carrying this T cell receptor beta chain is labeled as medium-sized. What it binds is unknown. The data belong to a study of metastatic and nonmetastatic thyroid tumors. Study details: Repertoire comparison spanned blood and tumor or nodule tissue of malignant and benign thyroid patients. Study-wide results and limits: Across blood and tumor, TCR beta diversity in malignant thyroid tumors was reportedly significantly higher than in benign nodules.

In the study's own analysis: To classify distant metastasis in papillary thyroid cancer, a model was built from CDR3 differences across clinicopathological groups. TCRdb reanalyzed the PCR reads with MiXCR. In this record, the V and J calls reflect TCRdb's handling and not the investigators' own analysis. Altogether roughly 40,000 clones are present, 9% to 14% being singletons, with the ten largest covering roughly 9%. All patients were untreated before thyroid surgery. The CDR3 has 14 residues. Germline lookup yields CDR1 MDHEN and CDR2 SYDVKM. J was trimmed by 6 bases and V by 2 bases; bases with no gene match: 3.

The sample taken for sequencing was blood. The chain recombines TRBV28 with TRBJ1-2; 10 nucleotides agree with TRBD1. This clonotype originated in a male donor with papillary thyroid cancer or a benign thyroid nodule (not recorded which). Some clones in this sample may be carry-over from other donors' samples. Written as DNA, the CDR3 is TGTGCCAGCAGTTTACTCGGGACAGGGGATGGCTACACCTTC. Encoded protein: CASSLLGTGDGYTF.